Presented here are 24 T cell receptor beta chains from one specimen sequenced in a study of T-cell memory formation after mild COVID-19. TCRdb re-called the 5' RACE reads through MiXCR, storing one row per CDR3 protein. The sample contains 500,000 to 600,000 distinct CDR3 sequences, more than 15% of which appear only once. Sequenced sample: PBMCs or a T cell subset sorted from them (not recorded which). The receptor source for this set is an adult woman who had mild COVID-19 (a few samples of this study predate the infection). Cell type and time point are not known.

This chain connects TRBV11-2 to TRBJ2-1; tentatively, D is TRBD2 (6 bases). This CDR3 has 16 amino acids. Germline V gene data show CDR1 as SGHAT and CDR2 as FQNNGV. V shed 3 bases and J shed 2 bases, with 14 bases lying between them. The CDR3 bases are TGTGCCAGCAGCTTTCCTAGCGCGACCACCTACAATGAGCAGTTCTTC. Protein: CASSFPSATTYNEQFF. Looking up the rest from reference TRBV11-2 and TRBJ2-1 gives the full variable domain: EAGVAQSPRYKIIEKRQSVAFWCNPISGHATLYWYQQILGQGPKLLIQFQNNGVVDDSQLPKDRFSAERLKGVDSTLKIQPAKLEDSAVYLCASSFPSATTYNEQFFGPGTRLTVL.

J is TRBJ2-1 and V is TRBV6-2 or TRBV6-3; weak D call: TRBD1 (6 bases). V lost 7 bases to trimming and J lost 0 bases, with 19 bases between them. The germline V gene encodes CDR1 MNHEY and CDR2 SVGEGT. This CDR3 region has 17 residues. CDR3 sequence: CASKSGGGPTSYNEQFF. Written as DNA, the CDR3 is TGTGCCAGCAAATCTGGGGGCGGCCCCACCTCCTACAATGAGCAGTTCTTC.

This clonotype appeared a few times. This chain joins TRBV20-1 and TRBJ2-7; D is ambiguous. V lost 3 bases and J lost 1, with 10 bases in between. Germline V gene data show CDR1 as DFQATT and CDR2 as SNEGSKA (reference sequence). CDR3 length: 13 residues. The CDR3 sequence is CSARDAISYEQYF. The CDR3 DNA sequence: TGCAGTGCTAGGGACGCCATATCCTACGAGCAGTACTTC.

There are a few counts of this clonotype. The chain links TRBV5-1 to TRBJ2-1; D unresolved. Trimming removed 3 bases at V and 3 bases at J, with 4 bases between. Germline values: CDR1 SGHRS, CDR2 YFSETQ. The CDR3 loop spans 12 amino acids. Written as DNA, the CDR3 is TGCGCCAGCAGCTCCAACTACAATGAGCAGTTCTTC. Translated: CASSSNYNEQFF.

Of note for this clonotype: The junction shows a germline mismatch at one end, possibly a read error. The chain employs TRBV7-7 and TRBJ2-2; no reliable D call. The CDR3 covers 13 residues. Germline assignment: CDR1 SSHAT and CDR2 FNYEAQ (reference sequence). CDR3 in DNA: TGTGCTAGCAGCTTCGTGCACGCCGGGGAGCTGTTTTTT. Translating gives CASSFVHAGELFF. Based on the CDR3 plus reference TRBV7-7 and TRBJ2-2, the full variable domain is GAGVSQSPRYKVTKRGQDVTLRCDPISSHATLYWYQQALGQGPEFLTYFNYEAQPDKSGLPSDRFSAERPEGSISTLTIQRTEQRDSAMYRCASSFVHAGELFFGEGSRLTVL.

In its sample, this clonotype was seen a few times. The chain joins TRBV7-9 to TRBJ2-1; 11 bases align to TRBD2. The trim removed 3 bases at V and 6 bases at J, leaving 4 bases unmatched. Germline V CDR1 and CDR2: SEHNR, FQNEAQ (reference sequence). The CDR3 runs 15 residues. The CDR3 spells CASSFSGRAPNEQFF. Here the CDR3 DNA reads TGTGCCAGCAGCTTTAGCGGGAGGGCCCCCAATGAGCAGTTCTTC.

This clonotype was observed a few times. The gene calls are TRBV7-9 and TRBJ2-3; 8 nucleotides match TRBD1. The CDR3 contains 15 residues. CDR1 is SEHNR, CDR2 FQNEAQ, per germline (reference sequence). V gave up 5 bases and J gave up 0 bases; unmatched junction bases: 4. The CDR3 region has the DNA TGTGCCAGCAGCAAACAGGGGGTTAGCACAGATACGCAGTATTTT. It is translated as CASSKQGVSTDTQYF.

This clonotype occurred a few times. The V and J genes are TRBV4-3 and TRBJ2-7; TRBD1 or TRBD2 may be the D gene (5 bases each). The CDR3 contains 16 residues. V lost 0 bases and J lost 1, with 13 bases in between. Germline CDR1 is LGHNA and CDR2 is YSLEER. The CDR3 protein is CASSQELGPRSYEQYF. The DNA of the CDR3 is TGCGCCAGCAGCCAAGAGCTGGGACCCAGGTCCTACGAGCAGTACTTC.

The chain joins TRBV7-2 to TRBJ2-3, with 7 bases matching TRBD2. J lost 1 base, V lost 5 bases, and 12 bases had no gene match. The CDR3 has 17 amino acids. Looked up from germline, CDR1 is SGHTA and CDR2 is FQGNSA. This CDR3 reads CASSRGRASGGTDTQYF. The CDR3 DNA sequence: TGTGCCAGCAGCCGAGGGAGGGCTAGCGGCGGCACAGATACGCAGTATTTT. Together with reference TRBV7-2 and TRBJ2-3, the CDR3 gives the full variable domain: GAGVSQSPSNKVTEKGKDVELRCDPISGHTALYWYRQSLGQGLEFLIYFQGNSAPDKSGLPSDRFSAERTGGSVSTLTIQRTQQEDSAVYLCASSRGRASGGTDTQYFGPGTRLTVL.

This clonotype was seen at least ten times. In DNA, the CDR3 is TGTGCCAGCAGACGCCGCGGGGGGGGCGCGTACGAGCAGTACTTC. Protein product: CASRRRGGGAYEQYF. The V gene is TRBV6-2 or TRBV6-3, the J gene TRBJ2-7; 9 bases match TRBD2. Losses at the gene ends were 6 bases for V and 4 bases for J; bases not matched to a gene: 10. This CDR3 is built from 15 residues. Per the germline V gene, CDR1 is MNHEY and CDR2 is SVGEGT.

This clonotype was detected once. V and J are TRBV7-9 and TRBJ2-4, with 8 bases matching TRBD1. Trimming cost V 4 bases and J 2 bases; bases outside gene matches: 10. Germline assignment: CDR1 SEHNR and CDR2 FQNEAQ (reference sequence). This CDR3 comprises 17 residues. CDR3 residues: CASSYRGQGASKNIQYF. CDR3 DNA sequence: TGTGCCAGCAGCTACCGGGGCCAGGGGGCGTCCAAAAACATTCAGTACTTC.

In DNA, the CDR3 is TGCGCCAGCAGCCATGGACAGATTTCCCACTCCTACGAGCAGTACTTC. Its translation: CASSHGQISHSYEQYF. The chain links TRBV5-1 to TRBJ2-7, with TRBD1 as a possible D gene (6 bases). Germline V gives CDR1 SGHRS, CDR2 YFSETQ. The CDR3 covers 16 residues. With 4 bases removed from V and 0 bases from J, the gap between germline ends came to 17 bases.

This chain uses TRBV18 with TRBJ1-2; D gene unclear. Trimming removed 6 bases from V and 4 bases from J, with 12 bases in between. This CDR3 contains 13 residues. In germline, CDR1 is KGHSH, CDR2 LQKENI. The CDR3 DNA reads as TGTGCCAGCTCTCCAGGACGGGGCTATGGCTACACCTTC. The encoded protein is CASSPGRGYGYTF.

The chain couples TRBV6-5 to TRBJ2-7; D might be TRBD1 (5 bases). This CDR3 is built from 13 residues. V lost 2 bases, J lost 6 bases, and 11 bases lay in between. Germline V gene data show CDR1 as MNHEY and CDR2 as SVGAGI. The CDR3 spells CASSYSPTVEQYF. The CDR3 coding sequence is TGTGCCAGCAGTTACAGCCCGACAGTCGAGCAGTACTTC.

The chain employs TRBV2 and TRBJ1-2; D might be TRBD1 (5 bases). Trimming pared 3 bases from V and 4 bases from J, leaving 9 bases between. This CDR3 is 13 amino acids long. CDR1 SNHLY and CDR2 FYNNEI come from the germline V gene. Here the CDR3 reads CASSDQGGYGYTF. The CDR3 nucleotides read TGTGCCAGCAGTGACCAGGGAGGCTATGGCTACACCTTC.

In its sample, this clonotype was seen a few times. V usage is TRBV29-1 and J usage is TRBJ2-6; D is undetermined. The ends were cut back, 0 bases at V and 4 bases at J, with 25 bases in the middle. The CDR3 consists of 20 residues. Germline V lookup: CDR1 SQVTM, CDR2 ANQGSEA. In DNA form, the CDR3 reads TGCAGCGTTGAAGATGACGACCCGTACAGCCCCTTGAGGGGGGCCAACGTCCTGACTTTC. Residues: CSVEDDDPYSPLRGANVLTF. The variable domain in full, completed from reference TRBV29-1 and TRBJ2-6, reads SAVISQKPSRDICQRGTSLTIQCQVDSQVTMMFWYRQQPGQSLTLIATANQGSEATYESGFVIDKFPISRPNLTFSTLTVSNMSPEDSSIYLCSVEDDDPYSPLRGANVLTFGAGSRLTVL.

The rearrangement joins TRBV9 to TRBJ1-2; possible D gene TRBD1, 5 bases. From germline, CDR1 is SGDLS and CDR2 YYNGEE. This CDR3 comprises 15 residues. V was pared by 4 bases and J by 5 bases, with 18 bases between. The CDR3 is CASSKTAPMAYGYTF. Written as DNA, the CDR3 is TGTGCCAGCAGCAAGACAGCCCCAATGGCGTATGGCTACACCTTC.

The chain carries TRBV29-1 and TRBJ2-6, with D perhaps given as TRBD1 or TRBD2 (5 bases each). Germline V gene lookup returns CDR1 SQVTM and CDR2 ANQGSEA. Trimming removed 8 bases at V and 1 base at J, with 21 bases between. This CDR3 is 17 amino acids long. The CDR3 DNA reads as TGCAGCATCCTACCCGGGACCGCGTCTTCTGGGGCCAACGTCCTGACTTTC. Translated: CSILPGTASSGANVLTF.

This clonotype was observed a handful of times. The chain carries TRBV5-1 and TRBJ1-5; 9 bases align to TRBD1. Germline-derived CDR1 and CDR2 are SGHRS and YFSETQ. Trimming at V came to 4 bases and at J to 7 bases, leaving 6 bases not matched to a gene. The CDR3 is made up of 14 amino acids. In DNA, the CDR3 is TGCGCCAGCAGCCCGGGACAGGGATTGCAGCCCCAGCATTTT. The encoded protein is CASSPGQGLQPQHF.

V gene TRBV7-8 combines with J gene TRBJ1-1; TRBD1 aligns across 8 bases. From germline, CDR1 is SGHVS and CDR2 FQNEAQ. Losses at the gene ends were 5 bases for V and 1 base for J; bases not matched to a gene: 9. This CDR3 is built from 16 residues. This CDR3 reads CASSIPQGGGNTEAFF. CDR3 DNA: TGTGCCAGCAGCATCCCACAGGGGGGAGGGAACACTGAAGCTTTCTTT.

This sequence joins TRBV5-5 and TRBJ1-1; 9 bases map to TRBD1. V lost 0 bases, J lost 0 bases, and 15 bases stayed unmatched. The CDR3 is 20 residues long. Germline V gives CDR1 SGHKS, CDR2 YYEKEE (reference sequence). The CDR3, as DNA: TGTGCCAGCAGCTTGGGAGGGACAGGGCCCTTGGCGCGGATGAACACTGAAGCTTTCTTT. This sequence encodes CASSLGGTGPLARMNTEAFF.

The chain is built from TRBV28 and TRBJ2-2, with D perhaps matching TRBD2 (5 bases). With 10 bases removed from V and 1 base from J, the gap between germline ends came to 13 bases. This CDR3 is 14 amino acids long. CDR1 is MDHEN and CDR2 is SYDVKM in the germline V gene. The DNA for the CDR3 is TGTGCCACGCGGGCCGAATTGAACACCGGGGAGCTGTTTTTT. Translation gives CATRAELNTGELFF.

This clonotype was found a few times. V gene TRBV10-3 combines with J gene TRBJ2-7; 15 nucleotides align to TRBD2. This CDR3 spans 16 amino acids. Germline V gene lookup returns CDR1 ENHRY and CDR2 SYGVKD. The junction had 1 base not matched to a gene; V was cut back by 0 bases and J by 4 bases. The CDR3 sequence is CAISESGTSGRYEQYF. Written as DNA, the CDR3 is TGTGCCATCAGTGAGTCGGGGACTAGCGGGAGGTACGAGCAGTACTTC.

This clonotype has just a few counts. The rearrangement uses TRBV12-3 or TRBV12-4 and TRBJ2-5; D gene ambiguous. Trimming left V 5 bases short and J 5 bases short, with 12 bases between. CDR3 length: 13 amino acids. CDR3 sequence (DNA): TGTGCCAGCAGTGTGGTCGAGAGGGAGACCCAGTACTTC. Translated: CASSVVERETQYF.